This T cell receptor beta chain emerged from a study of shared clonotypes between healthy human individuals. On the study more broadly: There were three CD4 naive, three CD4 memory, two CD8 naive and one CD8 memory plates per donor. Study-level findings and limits: Among the subsets, naive ones generally showed larger estimated richness than memory ones.

Germline loops: CDR1 WSHSY, CDR2 SAAADI. The V gene lost 8 bases and the J gene lost 5 bases, with 12 bases spanning the gap. This CDR3 has 12 residues. Naive CD8 cells lacked CD45RO and underwent positive selection for CCR7, leaving out terminally differentiated effector memory CD45RA+ cells. The repertoire was sequenced with immunoSEQ multiplex PCR; TCRdb's copy has only in-frame clones and lacks some. The repertoire holds 1.5 million to 2.5 million clones, with over 85% as singletons. This clone was picked up one time. What it binds is not known. This sequence originates from a man aged 18 to 30 in good health. Sequenced: naive CD8+ T cells sorted from blood. V and J are TRBV10-2 and TRBJ1-1; maybe TRBD1 (6 bases). CDR3 nucleotide sequence: TGCGCCAGCTTAGAGGGGGGGACTGAAGCTTTCTTT. As protein: CASLEGGTEAFF.